The T cell receptor (beta chain) described here comes from a study of T-cell memory formation after mild COVID-19 (dated by TCRdb to the early 2020s). About the investigation overall: TCR sequence clusters from the two donors were largely donor specific. T-cell clones expanding and contracting after mild COVID-19 in a couple of donors were tracked by longitudinal TCRalpha and TCRbeta repertoire sequencing. Two young, previously healthy adult volunteers made up the cohort, one male and one female.

Ficoll-Paque density gradient centrifugation was the method used to isolate PBMCs. Sequencing took place on an Illumina NovaSeq 6000. TCRalpha and TCRbeta cDNA libraries were constructed by 5'RACE with constant-segment primers, with sample barcodes and unique molecular identifiers being introduced. Trizol reagent was used to extract RNA from every sample. Libraries were amplified in two PCR steps, with a second sample barcode and Illumina TruSeq adapters added in the second step. Sequencing of libraries was performed on an Illumina NovaSeq with 2 x 150 bp paired-end reads. The authors' pipeline ran thus. The reads were demultiplexed and collapsed into UMI-guided consensus sequences using migec v1.2.7. Using mixcr v2.1.11, the UMI consensuses were aligned to TRA and TRB V and J templates and assembled into clonotypes. Expanded or contracted clonotypes were those called significant by both edgeR and NoisET, with noise models trained on biological replicates. edgeR calls used a false discovery rate-adjusted p below 0.01 and a log2 fold-change threshold of 1. As an exploratory analysis of dynamics, max-normalized trajectories of the 1000 most abundant clonotypes were examined with PCA combined with hierarchical clustering. Separately sequenced CD4+ and CD8+ repertoires were used to assign the CD4 or CD8 phenotype of responding clones. TCRdb passed the public sequencing reads through fastp at Q25 and MiXCR, retaining productive beta sequences. Identical CDR3 protein sequences are pooled into one entry, listed with their most common genes and DNA. V and J calls and clone size were set by TCRdb, not the authors. In this sample the table shows fewer than 250,000 distinct CDR3 sequences, about 16% of which occur a single time. Around 2.4% of the sample is held by the ten biggest clonotypes.

As to this clonotype: The antigen this receptor binds is unknown. Base qualities are not recorded, but no much larger clone differs from it by a single base.

What the study reported, not specific to this receptor: Some responding clones were detected in pre-infection memory, suggesting pre-existing cross-reactive memory T cells joined the SARS-CoV-2 response. Balanced CD4/CD8 phenotypes were observed for clones contracting from day 15 to 85, whereas a bias towards CD4+ was observed for a second wave of clones expanding from day 15 to 37. Only two mild cases were covered in the study, and larger cohorts including severe cases with pre-infection samples were considered necessary. The second-wave clones that peaked on day 37 were not confirmed to be SARS-CoV-2 specific. Contracting CD4+ clones were located mainly in the CM and EM memory subsets, whereas CD8+ clones were found to be enriched in EMRA.

At the junction V is shortened by 5 bases and J by 3 bases, with 13 bases in between. CDR1 and CDR2 are read off the germline V gene (reference sequence) as SEHNR and FQNEAQ. From the cysteine through the phenylalanine, the CDR3 covers 14 amino acids. Just the 42-base CDR3 DNA is kept, in frame starting at base 1. The material sequenced was PBMCs or a T cell subset sorted from them (not recorded which). The TCR sequence derives from an adult woman who had mild COVID-19 (a few samples of this study predate the infection). The sample titles of this study are shuffled in the database, so cell type and time point are left out; the donor was told from shared clones. Recombination joined TRBV7-9 with TRBJ1-1, with the D gene not clear enough to name. The DNA sequence is TGTGCCAGCAGCCAGAAGATAAGGGACACTGAAGCTTTCTTT. It specifies CASSQKIRDTEAFF.